This TCR beta chain stems from a study of vaccination and CD4 T cells after COVID-19. The wider study: Two of the convalescents were Hispanic, and convalescents were six males and four females. Spike peptides, overlapping and drawn from SARS-CoV-2, HCoV-NL63, HCoV-OC43 and HCoV-229E, were used to stimulate cells.

Only a few counts were recorded for this clonotype. The antigen remains unidentified. Treatment noted: approximately 10-day PBMC culture with coronavirus spike peptide pools or control peptides (ViraFEST assay). Positive SARS-CoV-2 PCR tests in convalescent patients dated from March to December 2020, pre-Alpha, Beta and Delta. Researchers used the Oncomine TCR Beta short-read assay to sequence DNA from cultured CD4+ T cells. TCRdb recomputed calls from the PCR reads with MiXCR, one row per CDR3 protein. The data contain roughly 8,400 distinct CDR3 sequences, 50% to 75% of them singletons. Germline CDR1 is MRHNA and CDR2 is SNTAGT. The CDR3 is 14 residues long. Trimming cost V 4 bases and J 2 bases, with 11 bases left between them.

The source is a human donor with COVID-19. The rearrangement links TRBV6-4 to TRBJ1-1; D is unclear. Sequences were derived from cultured CD4+ T cells from blood, sampled after SARS-CoV-2 vaccination. The CDR3 protein is CASSVSPGNTEAFF. The CDR3 DNA is TGTGCCAGCAGTGTCTCACCGGGAAACACTGAAGCTTTCTTT.